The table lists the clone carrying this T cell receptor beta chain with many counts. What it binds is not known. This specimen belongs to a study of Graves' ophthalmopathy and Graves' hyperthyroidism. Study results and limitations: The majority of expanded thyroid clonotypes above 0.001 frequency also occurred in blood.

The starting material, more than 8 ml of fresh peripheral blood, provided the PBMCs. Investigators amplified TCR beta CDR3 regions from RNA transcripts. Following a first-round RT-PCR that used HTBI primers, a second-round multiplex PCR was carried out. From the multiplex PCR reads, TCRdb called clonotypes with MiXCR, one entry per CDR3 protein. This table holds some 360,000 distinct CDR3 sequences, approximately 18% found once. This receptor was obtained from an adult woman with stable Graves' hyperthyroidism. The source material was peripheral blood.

CDR3 protein: CASSLRGLAGEQETQYF. CDR3 coding DNA: TGTGCCAGCAGTTTAAGAGGCCTAGCGGGGGAACAAGAGACCCAGTACTTC. The V call is TRBV12-3 or TRBV12-4, the J call TRBJ2-5; 10 bases are a match to TRBD2. Trimming removed 2 bases from V and 2 bases from J; junction bases left unmatched: 8. CDR3 size: 17 residues.